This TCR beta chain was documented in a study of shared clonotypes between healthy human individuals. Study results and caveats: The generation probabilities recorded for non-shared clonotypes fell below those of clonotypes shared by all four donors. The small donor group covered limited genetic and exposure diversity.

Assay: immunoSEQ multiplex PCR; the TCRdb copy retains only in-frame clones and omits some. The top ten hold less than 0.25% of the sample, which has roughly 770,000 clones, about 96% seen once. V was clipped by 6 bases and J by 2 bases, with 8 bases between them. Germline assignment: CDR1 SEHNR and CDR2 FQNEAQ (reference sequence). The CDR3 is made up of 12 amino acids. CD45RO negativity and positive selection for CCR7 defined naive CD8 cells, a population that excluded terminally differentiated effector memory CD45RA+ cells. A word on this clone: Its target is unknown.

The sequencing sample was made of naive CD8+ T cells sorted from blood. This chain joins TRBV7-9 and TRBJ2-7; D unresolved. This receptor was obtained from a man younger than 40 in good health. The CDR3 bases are TGTGCCAGCAGGCGACTTACCTACGAGCAGTACTTC. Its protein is CASRRLTYEQYF. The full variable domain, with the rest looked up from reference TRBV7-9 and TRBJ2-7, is DTGVSQNPRHKITKRGQNVTFRCDPISEHNRLYWYRQTLGQGPEFLTYFQNEAQLEKSRLLSDRFSAERPKGSFSTLEIQRTEQGDSAMYLCASRRLTYEQYFGPGTRLTVT.